This passage covers 27 T cell receptor beta chains from one sample sequenced in a study of blood T cells in healthy people across ages. For the second PCR, which ran for about 7 to 11 cycles, a sample-barcoded 5' primer and a J-beta primer mix were used. MiXCR, run by TCRdb on the 5' RACE reads, gives a single entry per CDR3 protein. The sample lists under 1,100,000 distinct CDR3 sequences; approximately 25% were seen once. These same data were also listed under a study on T cells of mothers and their children.

Sequenced material: blood. These TCRs come from a girl aged 2-10 years in good health.

This clonotype was observed a few times. The chain links TRBV9 to TRBJ2-7; D gene unclear. The germline CDR1 and CDR2 sequences are SGDLS and YYNGEE. The ends were cut back, 6 bases at V and 3 bases at J, with 16 bases in the middle. The CDR3 spans 14 residues. CDR3 residues: CASTPDLGIYEQYF. The CDR3 nucleotides read TGTGCCAGCACCCCAGATCTAGGGATCTACGAGCAGTACTTC. Using reference TRBV9 and TRBJ2-7 for the parts outside the CDR3, the full variable domain is DSGVTQTPKHLITATGQRVTLRCSPRSGDLSVYWYQQSLDQGLQFLIQYYNGEERAKGNILERFSAQQFPDLHSELNLSSLELGDSALYFCASTPDLGIYEQYFGPGTRLTVT.

The chain uses TRBV27 and TRBJ2-5; TRBD2 aligns across 7 bases. This CDR3 has 14 residues. V lost 4 bases to trimming and J lost 4 bases; unmatched junction nucleotides: 6. The germline V gene encodes CDR1 MNHEY and CDR2 SMNVEV (reference sequence). The CDR3 here is CASSSGTIGETQYF. DNA of the CDR3: TGTGCCAGCAGTTCCGGGACTATTGGAGAGACCCAGTACTTC.

This chain uses TRBV29-1 with TRBJ1-2, with a tentative D call TRBD1 (5 bases). The CDR3 totals 13 residues. Germline-derived CDR1 and CDR2 are SQVTM and ANQGSEA. V lost 7 bases to trimming and J lost 6 bases, with 18 bases between them. The CDR3 sequence: CSAPTIGGDGYTF. CDR3 bases: TGCAGCGCCCCTACTATCGGGGGTGATGGCTACACCTTC.

The DNA of the CDR3 is TGCGCCAGCAGCTTGGATTCATGGGGTGGCTACACCTTC. Residues: CASSLDSWGGYTF. This chain links TRBV5-1 with TRBJ1-2; D is unresolved. CDR1 and CDR2 from the germline V gene are SGHRS and YFSETQ. Trimming removed 0 bases at V and 7 bases at J, with 10 bases between. The CDR3 has 13 residues.

V is TRBV12-3 or TRBV12-4 and J is TRBJ1-5; 7 bases agree with TRBD1. Trimming cost V 3 bases and J 4 bases; bases outside gene matches: 12. This CDR3 contains 17 residues. DNA of the CDR3: TGTGCCAGCAGTTTCAGGGGGGCGGGGGGTGGAAATCAGCCCCAGCATTTT. Its protein product is CASSFRGAGGGNQPQHF.

The chain is built from TRBV7-2 and TRBJ2-5; D call uncertain. The CDR3 is 15 residues long. The germline CDR1 and CDR2 sequences are SGHTA and FQGNSA. V was pared by 4 bases and J by 1 base, with 13 bases between. The CDR3: CASSSRRAPQETQYF. The CDR3 DNA is TGTGCCAGCAGCTCCCGACGAGCGCCCCAAGAGACCCAGTACTTC.

The gene calls are TRBV24-1 and TRBJ2-5, with 8 nucleotides matching TRBD1. The CDR3 has 13 amino acids. Trimming at V came to 3 bases and at J to 6 bases, leaving 2 bases not matched to a gene. Per germline, CDR1 KGHDR and CDR2 SFDVKD. The CDR3 sequence is CATSDRTGKTQYF. DNA for the CDR3: TGTGCCACCAGTGATAGGACAGGGAAGACCCAGTACTTC.

There are a few counts of this clonotype. The rearrangement uses TRBV4-3 and TRBJ1-2; D unclear. Trimming pared 4 bases from V and 4 bases from J, leaving 16 bases between. CDR3 length: 15 residues. Germline-derived CDR1 and CDR2 are LGHNA and YSLEER. CDR3 protein: CASSPSESLPYGYTF. CDR3 in DNA: TGCGCCAGCAGCCCTTCTGAGTCCCTCCCCTATGGCTACACCTTC.

This clonotype turned up a few times. V gene TRBV7-9 combines with J gene TRBJ2-7; D not resolved. This CDR3 region has 11 residues. The V gene's germline CDR1 is SEHNR and CDR2 FQNEAQ (reference sequence). V gave up 3 bases and J gave up 6 bases, with 6 bases separating them. CDR3 loop: CASSFSSEQYF. Here the CDR3 DNA reads TGTGCCAGCAGCTTTAGCAGCGAGCAGTACTTC.

The V and J genes are TRBV7-2 and TRBJ2-1, with 7 bases that match TRBD2. The length of the CDR3 is 15 residues. Trimming cost V 5 bases and J 7 bases; bases outside gene matches: 11. Germline V gene sequence: CDR1 SGHTA, CDR2 FQGNSA. CDR3 in amino acids: CASSPIYQGGNEQFF. The CDR3 region has the DNA TGTGCCAGCAGCCCGATATACCAGGGAGGGAATGAGCAGTTCTTC.

This clonotype was observed a few times. V and J are TRBV29-1 and TRBJ1-1; 9 bases match TRBD1. The ends lost 4 bases at V and 4 bases at J; junction bases unmatched: 10. CDR3 length: 15 amino acids. Germline-derived CDR1 and CDR2 are SQVTM and ANQGSEA. The CDR3: CSVANPGTGFTEAFF. The CDR3 DNA reads TGCAGCGTTGCCAACCCCGGGACAGGGTTCACTGAAGCTTTCTTT.

The genes are TRBV7-2 and TRBJ1-2; a weak D match, TRBD1 (5 bases). This CDR3 comprises 15 residues. V lost 1 base, J lost 8 bases, and 17 bases lay in between. Germline CDR1 reads SGHTA; CDR2 reads FQGNSA. CDR3 nucleotide sequence: TGTGCCAGCAGCTTAGTTTGGGGGGATTCGGCGGGCTACACCTTC. It encodes CASSLVWGDSAGYTF.

This clonotype was recorded a few times. The V gene is TRBV6-5, the J gene TRBJ1-2; D remains ambiguous. The germline V gene encodes CDR1 MNHEY and CDR2 SVGAGI. The CDR3 totals 13 residues. Trimming took off 6 bases at V and 4 bases at J, with 12 bases between the two ends. The CDR3 DNA reads as TGTGCCAGCAGCTCCGGACGGATCTATGGCTACACCTTC. Translation gives CASSSGRIYGYTF.

The chain combines TRBV21-1 with TRBJ2-3; TRBD2 reflects the table's D call only, with no check against the DNA. TRBV21-1 is tagged as a pseudogene. The CDR3 extends over 16 amino acids. DNA for the CDR3: TGTGCCAGCAGCAGCCGGGCCCTTCCTCACACAGATACGCAGTATTTT. The encoded protein is CASSSRALPHTDTQYF.

Turning to this clonotype: The junction and the germline gene differ at one end; a read error may be behind it. The chain combines TRBV9 with TRBJ2-7; 9 bases map to TRBD1. CDR1 and CDR2 from the germline V gene are SGDLS and YYNGEE. The CDR3 contains 15 residues. The CDR3 is CVSSVGSGQGYEQYF. DNA for the CDR3: TGTGTCAGCAGCGTAGGCTCGGGACAGGGTTACGAGCAGTACTTC. Combining the CDR3 with reference TRBV9 and TRBJ2-7 gives the whole variable domain DSGVTQTPKHLITATGQRVTLRCSPRSGDLSVYWYQQSLDQGLQFLIQYYNGEERAKGNILERFSAQQFPDLHSELNLSSLELGDSALYFCVSSVGSGQGYEQYFGPGTRLTVT.

This clonotype was picked up a small number of times. The rearrangement joins TRBV3-1 to TRBJ2-7, with D perhaps TRBD1 (6 bases). Trimming stripped 5 bases from V and 4 bases from J, with 9 bases between. This CDR3 contains 12 residues. Germline lookup yields CDR1 LGHDT and CDR2 YNNKEL (reference sequence). This CDR3 reads CASSGDTYEQYF. In nucleotides, the CDR3 is TGTGCCAGCAGCGGGGACACTTACGAGCAGTACTTC.

This clonotype was seen only a few times. The chain employs TRBV11-1 and TRBJ1-2; the match to TRBD1 covers 7 bases. From germline, CDR1 is SGHAT and CDR2 FQDESV (reference sequence). The CDR3 runs to 14 residues. The ends lost 7 bases at V and 2 bases at J; junction bases unmatched: 7. CDR3 sequence reads: CASTRTTGNYGYTF. The CDR3 bases are TGTGCCAGCACCAGAACGACAGGGAACTATGGCTACACCTTC.

The chain recombines TRBV20-1 with TRBJ2-5, with TRBD2 identical over 9 bases. This CDR3 has 17 amino acids. Losses at the gene ends were 0 bases for V and 5 bases for J; bases not matched to a gene: 13. The germline CDR1 and CDR2 sequences are DFQATT and SNEGSKA (reference sequence). CDR3: CSARDPSGRLVVETQYF. The CDR3, as DNA: TGCAGTGCTAGAGATCCCAGCGGGAGGTTGGTGGTGGAGACCCAGTACTTC.

The chain has TRBV7-2 and TRBJ2-1, with a weak D call TRBD2 (6 bases). Per germline, CDR1 SGHTA and CDR2 FQGNSA. V was cut by 3 bases and J by 12 bases, with 24 bases left in between. This CDR3 contains 16 residues. CDR3 in amino acids: CASSFYLGGTPALQFF. The CDR3 DNA is TGTGCCAGCAGCTTCTATCTGGGTGGGACTCCGGCCTTGCAGTTCTTC. The complete variable domain, with remaining parts taken from reference TRBV7-2 and TRBJ2-1, reads GAGVSQSPSNKVTEKGKDVELRCDPISGHTALYWYRQSLGQGLEFLIYFQGNSAPDKSGLPSDRFSAERTGGSVSTLTIQRTQQEDSAVYLCASSFYLGGTPALQFFGPGTRLTVL.

Only a few counts were recorded for this clonotype. In DNA, the CDR3 is TGTGCCATCAGTGAGTCTTACGGGTTCGAAGAGACCCAGTACTTC. Translation gives CAISESYGFEETQYF. The chain is built from TRBV10-3 and TRBJ2-5; D gene uncertain. The CDR3 extends over 15 amino acids. Looked up from germline, CDR1 is ENHRY and CDR2 is SYGVKD. Trimming pared 0 bases from V and 3 bases from J, leaving 11 bases between.

This clonotype occurred a few times. The V call is TRBV6-5, the J call TRBJ1-4; D perhaps matches TRBD1 (6 bases). CDR1 and CDR2 from the germline V gene are MNHEY and SVGAGI. Trimming stripped 2 bases from V and 0 bases from J, with 10 bases between. This CDR3 is 16 amino acids long. The CDR3 bases are TGTGCCAGCAGTTACAGGGGGATTGCAACTAATGAAAAACTGTTTTTT. It encodes CASSYRGIATNEKLFF.

This clonotype turned up a few times. The J gene is TRBJ1-4, the V gene TRBV5-1; D remains ambiguous. Trimming took 5 bases from V and 12 from J, leaving 17 bases between them. In germline, CDR1 is SGHRS, CDR2 YFSETQ. This CDR3 region has 13 residues. In DNA form, the CDR3 reads TGCGCCAGCAGTGAAAACAGTGCGGAGGAACTGTTTTTT. Amino acid sequence: CASSENSAEELFF.

This clonotype was seen only a few times. The rearrangement links TRBV7-9 to TRBJ2-7; a weak D match, TRBD1 (6 bases). The germline V gene encodes CDR1 SEHNR and CDR2 FQNEAQ (reference sequence). Trimming left V 5 bases short and J 1 base short, with 12 bases between. This CDR3 is built from 14 residues. CDR3 amino acids: CASSAQTGSYEQYF. Here the CDR3 DNA reads TGTGCCAGCAGCGCCCAGACAGGATCCTACGAGCAGTACTTC.

This clonotype was picked up many times. The chain uses TRBV5-6 and TRBJ2-5; D gene uncertain. The DNA end favors TRBJ2-1, so the J call may be wrong. CDR1 SGHDT and CDR2 YYEEEE come from the germline V gene. The CDR3 length is 13 residues. The CDR3 DNA is TGTGCCAGCAGCTTCACGGCCTCCAATGAGCAGTTCTTC. Residues: CASSFTASNEQFF.

The rearrangement uses TRBV21-1 and TRBJ2-2; no DNA check was done on the table's D call, TRBD2. TRBV21-1 counts as a pseudogene. The CDR3 totals 19 residues. The CDR3 here is CASIPRNDSGRSYTGELFF. The CDR3 DNA reads TGTGCCAGCATCCCCCGTAATGATAGCGGGAGATCTTACACCGGGGAGCTGTTTTTT.

The chain couples TRBV7-2 to TRBJ2-5, with D possibly being TRBD1 (5 bases). The CDR3 consists of 15 residues. Germline loops: CDR1 SGHTA, CDR2 FQGNSA. Trimming left V 6 bases short and J 0 bases short, with 14 bases between. CDR3 in DNA: TGTGCCAGCAGTCTAAGGGGTAGGAACCAAGAGACCCAGTACTTC. Its translation is CASSLRGRNQETQYF.

Only a few counts were recorded for this clonotype. With a much larger clone just one base away, this may be a read error. The chain combines TRBV28 with TRBJ2-7; D gene unclear. The CDR3 consists of 14 residues. Germline V gene data show CDR1 as MDHEN and CDR2 as SYDVKM. The CDR3: CASSVGPNPYEQCF. CDR3 nucleotides: TGTGCCAGCAGCGTAGGACCCAACCCCTACGAGCAGTGCTTC.